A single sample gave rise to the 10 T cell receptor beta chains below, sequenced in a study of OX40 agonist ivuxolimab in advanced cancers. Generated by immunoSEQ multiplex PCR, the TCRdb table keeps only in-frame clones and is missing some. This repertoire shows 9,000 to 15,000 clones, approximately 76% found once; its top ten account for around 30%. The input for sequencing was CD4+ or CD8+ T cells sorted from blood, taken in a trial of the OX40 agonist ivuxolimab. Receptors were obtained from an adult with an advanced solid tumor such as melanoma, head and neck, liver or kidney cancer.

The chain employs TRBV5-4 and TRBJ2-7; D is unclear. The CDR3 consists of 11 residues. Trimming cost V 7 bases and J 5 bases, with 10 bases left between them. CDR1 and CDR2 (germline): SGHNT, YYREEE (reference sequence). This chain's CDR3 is CASASPNEQYF. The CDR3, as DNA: TGTGCCAGCGCCAGCCCCAACGAGCAGTACTTC.

The CDR3 region is CASSVGLGVDQPQHF. The CDR3 DNA is TGTGCCAGCAGCGTGGGATTGGGGGTCGATCAGCCCCAGCATTTT. The gene calls are TRBV5-5 and TRBJ1-5, with D tentatively TRBD1 (5 bases). CDR3 length: 15 residues. Germline CDR1 reads SGHKS; CDR2 reads YYEKEE (reference sequence). The V end was cut by 4 bases, the J end by 5 bases, with 16 bases between. Using reference TRBV5-5 and TRBJ1-5 for the parts outside the CDR3, the full variable domain is DAGVTQSPTHLIKTRGQQVTLRCSPISGHKSVSWYQQVLGQGPQFIFQYYEKEERGRGNFPDRFSARQFPNYSSELNVNALLLGDSALYLCASSVGLGVDQPQHFGDGTRLSIL.

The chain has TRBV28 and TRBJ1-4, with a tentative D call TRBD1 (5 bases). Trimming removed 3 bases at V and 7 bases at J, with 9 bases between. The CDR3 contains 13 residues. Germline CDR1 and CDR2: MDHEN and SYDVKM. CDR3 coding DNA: TGTGCCAGCAGTTTCGGTGGGGGTGAAAAACTGTTTTTT. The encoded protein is CASSFGGGEKLFF.

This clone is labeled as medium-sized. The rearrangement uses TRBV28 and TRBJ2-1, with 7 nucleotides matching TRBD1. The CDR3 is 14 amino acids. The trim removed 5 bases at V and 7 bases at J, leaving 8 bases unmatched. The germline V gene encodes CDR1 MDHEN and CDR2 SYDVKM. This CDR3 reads CASSTGQDRNEQFF. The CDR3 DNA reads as TGTGCCAGCAGTACCGGACAGGATCGTAATGAGCAGTTCTTC.

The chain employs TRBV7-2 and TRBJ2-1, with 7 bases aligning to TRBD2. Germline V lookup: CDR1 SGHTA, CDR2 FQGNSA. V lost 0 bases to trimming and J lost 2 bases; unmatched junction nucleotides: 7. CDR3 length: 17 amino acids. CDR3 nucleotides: TGTGCCAGCAGCTTAGCCCCCCCGGGACTAACCTACAATGAGCAGTTCTTC. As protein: CASSLAPPGLTYNEQFF.

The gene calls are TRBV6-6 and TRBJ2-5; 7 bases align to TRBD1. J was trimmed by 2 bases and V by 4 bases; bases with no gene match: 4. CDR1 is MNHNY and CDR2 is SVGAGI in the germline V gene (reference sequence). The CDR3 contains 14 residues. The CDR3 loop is CASSWDRTQETQYF. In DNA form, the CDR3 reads TGTGCCAGCAGTTGGGACAGAACTCAAGAGACCCAGTACTTC.

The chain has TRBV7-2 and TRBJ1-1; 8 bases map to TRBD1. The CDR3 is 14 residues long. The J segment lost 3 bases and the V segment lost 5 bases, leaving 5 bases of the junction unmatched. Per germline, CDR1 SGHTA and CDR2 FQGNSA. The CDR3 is CASSADRGDTEAFF. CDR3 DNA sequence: TGTGCCAGCAGCGCCGACAGGGGTGACACTGAAGCTTTCTTT.

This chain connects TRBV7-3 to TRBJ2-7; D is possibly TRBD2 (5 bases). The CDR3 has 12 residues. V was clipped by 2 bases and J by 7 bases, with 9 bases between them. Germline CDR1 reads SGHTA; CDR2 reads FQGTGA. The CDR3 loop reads CASSLEGREQYF. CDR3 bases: TGTGCCAGCAGCTTAGAGGGAAGGGAGCAGTACTTC.

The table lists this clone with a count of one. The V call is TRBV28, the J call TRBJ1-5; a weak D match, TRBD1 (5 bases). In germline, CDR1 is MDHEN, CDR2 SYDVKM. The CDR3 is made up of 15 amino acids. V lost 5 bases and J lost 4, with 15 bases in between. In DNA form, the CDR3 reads TGTGCCAGCAGTCCGCAGGGCCTGGGAAATCAGCCCCAGCATTTT. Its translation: CASSPQGLGNQPQHF.

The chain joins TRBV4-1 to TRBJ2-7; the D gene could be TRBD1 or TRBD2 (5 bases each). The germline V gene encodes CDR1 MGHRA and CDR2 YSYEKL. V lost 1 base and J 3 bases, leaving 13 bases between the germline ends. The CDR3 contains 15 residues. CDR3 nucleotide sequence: TGCGCCAGCAGCCAAGCGGGGCCGCCGTACTACGAGCAGTACTTC. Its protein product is CASSQAGPPYYEQYF.